These T cell receptor beta chains were read from a single sample in a study of blood T cell repertoires in COVID-19. The assay was immunoSEQ multiplex PCR, and TCRdb's table has in-frame clones only and misses some. The data show just over 95,000 clones, approximately 90% seen once. Sequenced input: peripheral blood. These receptors came from a man aged 55 to 70 with acute or convalescent COVID-19. CDR3s include the opening cysteine and the closing phenylalanine or tryptophan. Each record gives: CDR3 protein, J gene, CDR3 length, V gene.

CDR3 protein: CASSYGAGDSPLHF
J gene: TRBJ1-6
CDR3 length: 14
V gene: TRBV6-5

CDR3 protein: CASSQSGREAFF
J gene: TRBJ1-1
CDR3 length: 12
V gene: TRBV14

CDR3 protein: CAWSVRENTEAFF
J gene: TRBJ1-1
CDR3 length: 13
V gene: TRBV30

CDR3 protein: CASSYTGLAGGNEQFF
J gene: TRBJ2-1
CDR3 length: 16
V gene: TRBV6-5

CDR3 protein: CASTLNSATNEKLFF
J gene: TRBJ1-4
CDR3 length: 15
V gene: TRBV6-5

CDR3 protein: CASSEVRGAFQPQHF
J gene: TRBJ1-5
CDR3 length: 15
V gene: TRBV2

CDR3 protein: CASSPRQHTNEKLFF
J gene: TRBJ1-4
CDR3 length: 15
V gene: TRBV13

CDR3 protein: CAWSVLGGTNSPLHF
J gene: TRBJ1-6
CDR3 length: 15
V gene: TRBV30

CDR3 protein: CASSFRGGDNEQFF
J gene: TRBJ2-1
CDR3 length: 14
V gene: TRBV5-4

CDR3 protein: CASMVGDYGYTF
J gene: TRBJ1-2
CDR3 length: 12
V gene: TRBV12-3/TRBV12-4

CDR3 protein: CSVEGGLVGNNYGYTF
J gene: TRBJ1-2
CDR3 length: 16
V gene: TRBV29-1

CDR3 protein: CSVDRRGEDTQYF
J gene: TRBJ2-3
CDR3 length: 13
V gene: TRBV29-1

CDR3 protein: CASITGGLDGELFF
J gene: TRBJ2-2
CDR3 length: 14
V gene: TRBV6-5

CDR3 protein: CSVVRGPTEAFF
J gene: TRBJ1-1
CDR3 length: 12
V gene: TRBV29-1

CDR3 protein: CASSRENTEAFF
J gene: TRBJ1-1
CDR3 length: 12
V gene: TRBV6-5

CDR3 protein: CASSKRQGGSQETQYF
J gene: TRBJ2-5
CDR3 length: 16
V gene: TRBV11-2

CDR3 protein: CASSPRWTSGGNPSTDTQYF
J gene: TRBJ2-3
CDR3 length: 20
V gene: TRBV18

CDR3 protein: CASTQAFRGYTF
J gene: TRBJ1-2
CDR3 length: 12
V gene: TRBV28

CDR3 protein: CATATSTDTQYF
J gene: TRBJ2-3
CDR3 length: 12
V gene: TRBV24-1

CDR3 protein: CASSPPRTGSGLYEKLFF
J gene: TRBJ1-4
CDR3 length: 18
V gene: TRBV4-1

CDR3 protein: CASSPAQSNTEAFF
J gene: TRBJ1-1
CDR3 length: 14
V gene: TRBV18

CDR3 protein: CASSGQGEGEQFF
J gene: TRBJ2-1
CDR3 length: 13
V gene: TRBV2

CDR3 protein: CAISERLGLAGASSTYEQYF
J gene: TRBJ2-7
CDR3 length: 20
V gene: TRBV10-3

CDR3 protein: CASSRDTIYEQYF
J gene: TRBJ2-7
CDR3 length: 13
V gene: TRBV6-6

CDR3 protein: CASSFAVDRGQEAQYF
J gene: TRBJ2-5
CDR3 length: 16
V gene: TRBV5-1

CDR3 protein: CASSSRGEAFF
J gene: TRBJ1-1
CDR3 length: 11
V gene: TRBV6-5

CDR3 protein: CASSPLSSGGGTEAFF
J gene: TRBJ1-1
CDR3 length: 16
V gene: TRBV18

CDR3 protein: CASSSGWTEAFF
J gene: TRBJ1-1
CDR3 length: 12
V gene: TRBV12-3/TRBV12-4

CDR3 protein: CASTPDAQGANTGELFF
J gene: TRBJ2-2
CDR3 length: 17
V gene: TRBV5-1

CDR3 protein: CASSIAGVRVDSPLHF
J gene: TRBJ1-6
CDR3 length: 16
V gene: TRBV19

CDR3 protein: CSVGQREYTDTQYF
J gene: TRBJ2-3
CDR3 length: 14
V gene: TRBV29-1